The present T cell receptor beta chain was sequenced within a study of neurological immune-mediated disorders. Findings and limits, study-wide: No CDR3 amino acid sequences were shared by expanded clones across subjects, suggesting private repertoires in all groups. The multiple sclerosis repertoire cluster showed no association with any clinical or MRI feature. The authors stated that larger cohorts are needed.

Synthesis of cDNA was performed by 5'RACE using 10-nucleotide random UMIs. TCRdb recomputed calls from the 5' RACE reads with MiXCR, one row per CDR3 protein. The sample has 45,000 to 50,000 distinct CDR3 sequences, roughly 4% seen once. This clonotype was seen many times. Its antigen remains unknown. Unsorted libraries came from 2 million PBMCs stored at -80 °C. Material: PBMCs. The TCR originated in a woman aged 60-75 years with multiple sclerosis.

The CDR3 DNA reads as TGTGCCAGCAGCACCACTAGCACAGATACGCAGTATTTT. Its translation: CASSTTSTDTQYF. This sequence joins TRBV5-5 and TRBJ2-3; D is uncertain. This CDR3 spans 13 amino acids. Germline-derived CDR1 and CDR2 are SGHKS and YYEKEE (reference sequence). Trimming shortened V by 4 bases and J by 0 bases, and 6 bases separated the two germline ends.